These 9 T cell receptor beta chains came from one sample sequenced in a study of blood T cells in healthy people across ages. Through a sample-barcoded 5' primer and a J-beta primer mix, a second PCR was run for roughly 6 to 12 cycles. TCRdb itself ran the 5' RACE reads through MiXCR, one entry per CDR3 protein. The data contain 600,000 to 900,000 distinct CDR3 sequences, around a quarter of them singletons. This sample was shared with a second study, whose subject was T cells of mothers and their children.

Sequenced material: blood. Source of these receptors: a boy aged 5 to 17 in good health.

The chain has TRBV6-5 and TRBJ1-2; 7 nucleotides align to TRBD1. The J segment lost 7 bases and the V segment lost 6 bases, leaving 8 bases of the junction unmatched. The CDR3 has 13 amino acids. The germline CDR1 and CDR2 sequences are MNHEY and SVGAGI. The CDR3 DNA follows: TGTGCCAGCAGCCGGGACAAGGGGGCTGGCTACACCTTC. This translates into CASSRDKGAGYTF.

The chain couples TRBV9 to TRBJ2-5; 12 positions match TRBD1. The J call may be faulty, since TRBJ2-1 better matches the DNA end. CDR3 size: 15 residues. Germline CDR1 is SGDLS and CDR2 is YYNGEE. In DNA form, the CDR3 reads TGTGCCAGCAGCGCCGGGACAGGGGGCTACCTGGTGCAGTTCTTC. It codes for CASSAGTGGYLVQFF.

This clonotype has only a few counts. The genes are TRBV7-9 and TRBJ1-4; no clear D gene. The CDR3 has 14 amino acids. Trimming shortened V by 5 bases and J by 5 bases, and 12 bases separated the two germline ends. Germline-derived CDR1 and CDR2 are SEHNR and FQNEAQ (reference sequence). The chain's CDR3 is CASSLRTVNEKLFF. For the CDR3, the DNA is TGTGCCAGCAGCCTGAGGACGGTGAATGAAAAACTGTTTTTT. The variable domain in full, completed from reference TRBV7-9 and TRBJ1-4, reads DTGVSQNPRHKITKRGQNVTFRCDPISEHNRLYWYRQTLGQGPEFLTYFQNEAQLEKSRLLSDRFSAERPKGSFSTLEIQRTEQGDSAMYLCASSLRTVNEKLFFGSGTQLSVL.

This clonotype turned up a few times. The rearrangement uses TRBV5-1 and TRBJ2-1; D ambiguous. Germline loops: CDR1 SGHRS, CDR2 YFSETQ. Trimming stripped 2 bases from V and 5 bases from J, with 14 bases between. The CDR3 covers 15 residues. The chain's CDR3 is CASSLVGLSHNEQFF. CDR3 DNA: TGCGCCAGCAGCTTAGTGGGCCTTTCTCACAATGAGCAGTTCTTC.

V gene TRBV7-2 combines with J gene TRBJ2-3; 11 bases fit TRBD2. The CDR3 runs to 17 residues. Germline lookup yields CDR1 SGHTA and CDR2 FQGNSA. Unmatched junction bases numbered 7, after V lost 5 bases and J lost 0 bases. CDR3 protein: CASSRLSGGESTDTQYF. The CDR3 DNA reads TGTGCCAGCAGCCGACTTAGCGGGGGGGAAAGCACAGATACGCAGTATTTT.

Only a few counts were recorded for this clonotype. The V call is TRBV18, the J call TRBJ2-1; 10 nucleotides match TRBD1. The DNA end is a closer match to TRBJ2-7, so the J assignment may be wrong. In germline, CDR1 is KGHSH, CDR2 LQKENI. CDR3 length equals 15 residues. The CDR3, as DNA: TGTGCCAGCTCACTACCGGGACAGGGGTTCAACGAGCAGTACTTC. Amino acids: CASSLPGQGFNEQYF.

V gene TRBV29-1 combines with J gene TRBJ2-1, with a possible D match to TRBD1 (7 bases). The J call may be wrong; the DNA end is better matched by TRBJ2-5. CDR1 is SQVTM, CDR2 ANQGSEA, per germline. This CDR3 has 15 amino acids. Here the CDR3 reads CSVEVGGTGVETQYF. Here the CDR3 DNA reads TGCAGCGTTGAAGTCGGGGGAACAGGGGTAGAGACCCAGTACTTC.

The chain combines TRBV7-3 with TRBJ2-5; D might be TRBD1 or TRBD2, each matching 6 bases. Germline CDR1 reads SGHTA; CDR2 reads FQGTGA. There are 15 residues in the CDR3. The V and J ends lost 0 bases and 4 bases respectively, with 12 bases between them. CDR3 coding DNA: TGTGCCAGCAGCTTAACAGGGGGTAGCGGAGAGACCCAGTACTTC. The encoded protein is CASSLTGGSGETQYF.

The sample holds a few counts of this clonotype. The rearrangement links TRBV9 to TRBJ2-5, with TRBD2 identical over 12 bases. The junction had 8 bases not matched to a gene; V was cut back by 4 bases and J by 10 bases. The CDR3 contains 14 residues. Germline V gene data show CDR1 as SGDLS and CDR2 as YYNGEE. CDR3: CASSPSGGAKDQYF. CDR3 in DNA: TGTGCCAGCAGCCCTAGCGGGGGGGCAAAGGACCAGTACTTC.